This TCR beta chain is from a study of memory CD4+ T cells and cytomegalovirus serostatus (dated by TCRdb to the late 2010s). Describing the broader study: A total of 33 healthy Belgian adults, of whom 9 were CMV seropositive and about 24 were CMV seronegative, were included in the cohort. The study sequenced CD4+ memory TCRbeta repertoires of a Belgian cohort with known cytomegalovirus serostatus to replicate a published TCR-based CMV serostatus classifier.

Overall study results and their limits: Only CD4+CD45RO+ memory cells were sequenced, in contrast to the original study, in which naive and memory CD4+ and CD8+ populations were covered. Among the 160 or so previously reported CMV-associated TCRbeta sequences, 65 to 85 showed up in the CD4+ memory repertoires, with each one found in between one and five individuals. CMV serostatus prediction reached a median bootstrapped AUC of 0.95 with the original framework and 0.85 to 0.91 with a US-trained random forest. On the Belgian cohort, the classifier based on the original framework reached a median bootstrapped AUC of 0.95, with a 95% CI of 0.76-1.00. The results were interpreted as suggesting that the CMV-associated TCR signature is largely present in the CD4+ memory repertoire.

A FACSAria II was used to sort memory CD4+ T cells, defined as single viable CD3+CD4+CD8-CD45RO+ cells. CMV serostatus was determined with a Roche Elecsys assay detecting serum IgG against CMV pp150, pp28, p38 and p52. After thawing, total CD4+ T cells were enriched by positive selection with CD4 magnetic microbeads. The samples came from a separate study whose specific focus was interrogating the CD4+ T cell memory repertoire. Peripheral blood mononuclear cells were isolated and cryopreserved according to standard operating procedures, and serum was stored at -80 degrees C. Staining used CD3-PerCP (BW264/56), CD4-APC (RPA-T4), CD45RO-PE (UCHT1) and CD8-Pacific Orange (3B5) antibodies, with Sytox blue excluding non-viable cells. As to this clone: The target of this receptor is not known. Per-base qualities were not stored, and no clone one base away is much larger.

Genomic DNA was extracted from sorted cells with the Quick-DNA Microprep Kit. Amplification of TCRbeta DNA was done with the immunoSEQ hsTCRbeta kit, following the protocol from the manufacturer. An Illumina MiSeq instrument was used to sequence the TCRbeta libraries. The paper's data handling went like this. Removing out-of-frame sequences left about 2,300,000 distinct TCRbeta sequences, an average of about 70,000 per individual. Each individual was scored by the count of about 150 previously reported CMV-associated TCRbeta sequences and the total productive distinct TCRbeta count. A beta-binomial model was reimplemented in Python, and scikit-learn random forests with default parameters were trained on data from the US cohort. Classifier performance on the Belgian cohort was summarized as median AUC with percentile confidence intervals calculated over 10,000 bootstrap iterations. The immuneACCESS repertoire file appears here via TCRdb, limited to in-frame rearrangements. These files lack a portion of the clones; in checked studies, under half of the deficit traces to unresolved V genes, and the cause of the others is not known. V, J and clone size reflect that table, while D and trimming were determined from the DNA. A total of under 80,000 clones appear in this sample, around 82% of them only once. Approximately 2.4% of the sample comes from the top ten.

The specimen was memory CD4+ T cells from blood. The sequence was collected from an adult in good health and CMV-seropositive.

The DNA is TGTGCCAGATGGGAGGGCGGCTCACCCCTCCACTTT. The resulting protein is CARWEGGSPLHF. The chain links TRBV27 with TRBJ1-6; too little of a D gene remains to name it. The CDR3 measures 12 amino acids from cysteine to phenylalanine. CDR3 DNA only is kept here, 36 bases in frame from base 1. In the germline V gene (reference sequence), CDR1 corresponds to MNHEY and CDR2 to SMNVEV. A distance of 13 bases separates the germline ends of V and J, which lose 9 bases and 10 bases respectively.